The 8 T cell receptor beta chains in this list originate from one sample, sequenced in a study of T-cell reconstitution after alpha-beta-depleted transplantation in children. Unique molecular identifiers were incorporated when the TCRbeta library was constructed. MiXCR, applied by TCRdb to the PCR reads, yields one record per CDR3 protein. The sample consists of 500,000 to 600,000 distinct CDR3 sequences, 25% to 30% of them appearing once. The starting material was PBMCs, obtained before TCRalphabeta/CD19-depleted stem cell transplant. The receptors come from a boy under three years old with Wiskott-Aldrich syndrome, due to receive a stem cell transplant.

This clonotype was observed a handful of times. CDR3 loop: CASSFGGESSYNEQFF. As DNA, the CDR3 is TGCGCCAGCAGCTTTGGGGGGGAAAGCTCCTACAATGAGCAGTTCTTC. The chain carries TRBV5-1 and TRBJ2-1; 7 nucleotides align to TRBD2. The V segment lost 2 bases and the J segment 0 bases; nucleotides outside the gene matches: 5. The CDR3 loop spans 16 amino acids. Germline V lookup: CDR1 SGHRS, CDR2 YFSETQ.

This clonotype has a handful of counts. The chain links TRBV7-7 to TRBJ2-5; D not certain. This CDR3 contains 13 residues. V lost 6 bases and J lost 3, with 11 bases in between. Germline CDR1 SSHAT, CDR2 FNYEAQ (reference sequence). The CDR3 region has the DNA TGTGCCAGCAGTTCTGAACCGGAAGAGACCCAGTACTTC. Translating gives CASSSEPEETQYF.

This chain uses TRBV7-9 with TRBJ2-5; D perhaps matches TRBD2 (5 bases). Per the germline V gene, CDR1 is SEHNR and CDR2 is FQNEAQ (reference sequence). With 2 bases removed from V and 2 bases from J, the gap between germline ends came to 15 bases. The CDR3 loop spans 16 amino acids. CDR3 sequence (DNA): TGTGCCAGCAGCTTAAGAGGGAACCTACCTCAAGAGACCCAGTACTTC. It yields the protein CASSLRGNLPQETQYF.

J is TRBJ2-1 and V is TRBV19, with TRBD2 identical over 10 bases. With V trimmed by 5 bases and J by 9 bases, 10 bases remained unmatched. CDR3 length equals 15 residues. Germline V gene lookup returns CDR1 LNHDA and CDR2 SQIVND (reference sequence). CDR3 residues: CASSALAGAFGEQFF. The CDR3 DNA reads TGTGCCAGTAGTGCTCTAGCGGGAGCTTTCGGTGAGCAGTTCTTC. Complete variable domain (other parts from reference TRBV19 and TRBJ2-1): DGGITQSPKYLFRKEGQNVTLSCEQNLNHDAMYWYRQDPGQGLRLIYYSQIVNDFQKGDIAEGYSVSREKKESFPLTVTSAQKNPTAFYLCASSALAGAFGEQFFGPGTRLTVL.

This clonotype was seen a few times. CDR3 sequence reads: CASSSLTTEAFF. The DNA for the CDR3 is TGCGCCAGCAGCTCCCTGACCACTGAAGCTTTCTTT. The chain employs TRBV5-1 and TRBJ1-1; D is uncertain. The V gene lost 3 bases and the J gene lost 4 bases, with 7 bases spanning the gap. The germline CDR1 and CDR2 sequences are SGHRS and YFSETQ. The length of the CDR3 is 12 residues. Drawing the rest from reference TRBV5-1 and TRBJ1-1, the complete variable domain is KAGVTQTPRYLIKTRGQQVTLSCSPISGHRSVSWYQQTPGQGLQFLFEYFSETQRNKGNFPGRFSGRQFSNSRSEMNVSTLELGDSALYLCASSSLTTEAFFGQGTRLTVV.

The table lists this clonotype with a few counts. Germline is not matched at one junction end, which may reflect a read error. The rearrangement links TRBV5-1 to TRBJ2-7; either TRBD1 or TRBD2 may supply D (5 bases each). Germline V gene data show CDR1 as SGHRS and CDR2 as YFSETQ. The CDR3 spans 12 residues. The CDR3 nucleotides read TGCGCCAGCAGCTTGGATCGGGGCAGGGTGCACTTC. Translated: CASSLDRGRVHF.

V and J are TRBV20-1 and TRBJ2-5; 8 bases agree with TRBD2. The CDR3 runs 15 residues. V lost 0 bases, J lost 5 bases, and 8 bases stayed unmatched. Looked up from germline, CDR1 is DFQATT and CDR2 is SNEGSKA (reference sequence). The CDR3 DNA follows: TGCAGTGCTAGAGATCGTTTCGGGAGGGGCGAGACCCAGTACTTC. Protein product: CSARDRFGRGETQYF.

This clonotype was detected a few times. The rearrangement links TRBV12-3 or TRBV12-4 to TRBJ2-1; D call uncertain. V lost 3 bases and J lost 4, with 7 bases in between. The CDR3 contains 13 residues. CDR3 region: CASSFRIYNEQFF. CDR3 DNA: TGTGCCAGCAGTTTCCGGATATACAATGAGCAGTTCTTC.